These T cell receptor beta chains were read from a single sample in a study of early T cells in non-severe SARS-CoV-2 infection. Each CDR3 protein is one row after TCRdb ran MiXCR on the 5' RACE reads. The repertoire holds about 23,000 distinct CDR3 sequences, with 5.3% as singletons. Sequencing was performed on whole blood. These receptor sequences come from an adult who was a healthcare worker with PCR-confirmed SARS-CoV-2 infection or an uninfected control (not recorded which). Both conserved end residues are part of each CDR3. D genes are given only for firm matches. Expanded clones get a size class; other rows say once, few or many, or leave the size out.

v_gene	len	d_gene	j_gene	abundance	CDR3nt	CDR3aa
TRBV12-3/TRBV12-4	14	TRBD1	TRBJ2-5	few	TGTGCCAGCAGTCGGGACAGGGCTGGGGAGACCCAGTACTTC	CASSRDRAGETQYF
TRBV12-3/TRBV12-4	13	TRBD1	TRBJ2-1	many	TGTGCCAGCAGCCCCGGACAGGGCCATGAGCAGTTCTTC	CASSPGQGHEQFF
TRBV29-1	10	-	TRBJ2-7	many	TGCAGCGTTGTTTCAGGGAAGCAGTACTTC	CSVVSGKQYF
TRBV11-2	15	-	TRBJ2-3	many	TGTGCCAGCAGACCCCTAGCGACCCACACAGATACGCAGTATTTT	CASRPLATHTDTQYF
TRBV6-6	15	TRBD1	TRBJ1-5	many	TGTGCCAGCAGTCAAAGCCGGACAGGGAACCAGCCCCAGCATTTT	CASSQSRTGNQPQHF
TRBV10-3	13	-	TRBJ1-2	many	TGTGCCATCAGTGGCCGGGTGATCTATGGCTACACCTTC	CAISGRVIYGYTF
TRBV11-1	16	TRBD2	TRBJ2-1	many	TGTGCCAGCAGCTGGACTAGCGGGAGGGCCTCGGATGAGCAGTTCTTC	CASSWTSGRASDEQFF
TRBV11-2	16	-	TRBJ2-1	few	TGTGCCAGCAGCTTAGAGGGCACCTACTCCTACAATGAGCAGTTCTTC	CASSLEGTYSYNEQFF
TRBV12-3/TRBV12-4	15	-	TRBJ2-1	many	TGTGCCAGCAGTTTAATGGCAGGAACCTACAATGAGCAGTTCTTC	CASSLMAGTYNEQFF
TRBV5-1	13	-	TRBJ2-3	many	TGCGCCAGCAGCAGCGGGAGCACAGATACGCAGTATTTT	CASSSGSTDTQYF
TRBV7-8	14	-	TRBJ1-1	many	TGTGCCAGCAGCTTACAGGGAGAGAACACTGAAGCTTTCTTT	CASSLQGENTEAFF
TRBV7-2	16	-	TRBJ1-3	many	TGTGCCAGCAGCCCCCTTGGACAGATCTCTGGAAACACCATATATTTT	CASSPLGQISGNTIYF
TRBV5-4	14	-	TRBJ1-4	many	TGTGCCAGCAGCTTGGGAGGGTATGGTGAAAAACTGTTTTTT	CASSLGGYGEKLFF
TRBV7-9	14	-	TRBJ2-1	few	TGTGCCAGCAGCTTAGTGGGCGGCGGGCATGAGCAGTTCTTC	CASSLVGGGHEQFF
TRBV2	13	-	TRBJ1-1	many	TGTGCCAGCAGTGTTCAGGGTGGAACTGAAGCTTTCTTT	CASSVQGGTEAFF
TRBV7-9	16	TRBD2	TRBJ2-1	many	TGTGCCAGCAGCTTAAGGTTGGCTAGCGGGAGTAATGAGCAGTTCTTC	CASSLRLASGSNEQFF
TRBV11-1	15	TRBD1	TRBJ2-1	-	TGTGCCAGCAGTCGGACAGGAGCAAACCACAATGAGCAGTTCTTC	CASSRTGANHNEQFF
TRBV3-1	12	-	TRBJ1-2	few	TGTGCCAGCAGCCAAGCGCGCTATGGCTACACCTTC	CASSQARYGYTF
TRBV7-9	15	TRBD1	TRBJ1-6	many	TGTGCCAGCAGCCAAGCCGGGACAGGGAGTTCACCCCTCCATTTT	CASSQAGTGSSPLHF
TRBV27	15	-	TRBJ1-5	-	TGTGCCAGCAGTGGTGACAGGCGAGGCAATCAGCCCCAGCATTTT	CASSGDRRGNQPQHF
TRBV7-9	14	-	TRBJ2-1	few	TGTGCCAGCACGTCCCCGGGAGCCTACAATGAGCAGTTCTTC	CASTSPGAYNEQFF
TRBV28	12	-	TRBJ2-5	many	TGTGCCAGCAGCCCGCGGGGAGAGACCCAGTACTTC	CASSPRGETQYF
TRBV12-3/TRBV12-4	15	TRBD2	TRBJ2-3	many	TGTGCCAGCAGTTTATCTGTTAGCGGGAGAGATACGCAGTATTTT	CASSLSVSGRDTQYF
TRBV7-2	15	-	TRBJ2-1	few	TGTGCCAGCAGCTTACGGAAGAGCTCCTACAATGAGCAGTTCTTC	CASSLRKSSYNEQFF
TRBV4-3	13	-	TRBJ1-1	few	TGCGCCAGCAGCCAAGACCTGCTTATAGAAGCTTTCTTT	CASSQDLLIEAFF
TRBV7-2	15	TRBD2	TRBJ2-1	few	TGTGCCAGCAGCATACCCACTAGCGGGAGTAATGAGCAGTTCTTC	CASSIPTSGSNEQFF
TRBV6-2/TRBV6-3	17	TRBD2	TRBJ2-1	many	TGTGCCAGCAGTTACTCGCCAGCGGGAGGGGTCTACAATGAGCAGTTCTTC	CASSYSPAGGVYNEQFF
TRBV6-2/TRBV6-3	12	-	TRBJ2-1	few	TGTGCCAGCAGTTACGGGGCCTTTGAGCAGTTCTTC	CASSYGAFEQFF
TRBV19	16	TRBD2	TRBJ2-3	many	TGTGCCAGCTCCGCGGAGCGGGAGGGCCTTCGGGATACGCAGTATTTT	CASSAEREGLRDTQYF
TRBV18	13	TRBD1	TRBJ2-5	many	TGTGCCAGCTCGCGGGACAGGGAAGAGACCCAGTACTTC	CASSRDREETQYF
TRBV12-3/TRBV12-4	14	-	TRBJ1-5	many	TGTGCCAGCAGTTTATCCGGGAGCAATCAGCCCCAGCATTTT	CASSLSGSNQPQHF
TRBV12-3/TRBV12-4	15	-	TRBJ2-2	many	TGTGCCAGCAGGGAAACAGGGTGGAACACCGGGGAGCTGTTTTTT	CASRETGWNTGELFF
TRBV6-1	18	TRBD1	TRBJ2-3	many	TGTGCCAGCAGTAGTAGACTGCCGGGACAGGGTGGGACAGATACGCAGTATTTT	CASSSRLPGQGGTDTQYF
TRBV5-4	18	TRBD1	TRBJ2-4	many	TGTGCCAGCAGCTTGCCCGTGGGACAGGGGACAGCCAAAAACATTCAGTACTTC	CASSLPVGQGTAKNIQYF
TRBV7-8	18	TRBD2	TRBJ2-1	large	TGTGCCAGCAGCTTAGCCCACTCCGGCGGGAGTAAATACAATGAGCAGTTCTTC	CASSLAHSGGSKYNEQFF
TRBV7-2	15	TRBD2	TRBJ2-1	many	TGTGCCAGCAGCCAGCGGGAGCCTTTTGTCGATGAGCAGTTCTTC	CASSQREPFVDEQFF
TRBV4-2	17	-	TRBJ1-4	many	TGTGCCAGCAGCCAAGACCTCACGGGCCGGGGGAATGAAAAACTGTTTTTT	CASSQDLTGRGNEKLFF
TRBV12-3/TRBV12-4	12	-	TRBJ2-2	many	TGTGCCTTCGGAGGGAGGAGCGGGGAGCTGTTTTTT	CAFGGRSGELFF
TRBV18	14	-	TRBJ1-5	many	TGTGCCAGCTCACCACTCGAAGATGGGCAGCCCCAGCATTTT	CASSPLEDGQPQHF
TRBV7-8	14	TRBD1	TRBJ2-2	few	TGTGCCAGCAGCCCAGGGGGCAACACCGGGGAGCTGTTTTTT	CASSPGGNTGELFF
TRBV19	11	-	TRBJ1-2	few	TGTGCCAGTAACCGGGGAACTGGCTACACCTTC	CASNRGTGYTF